This record concerns one T cell receptor (beta chain) sequence. One entry per CDR3 protein, called by TCRdb with MiXCR from the 5' RACE reads. The repertoire has about 76,000 distinct CDR3 sequences, about a sixth of them found once; the top ten carry 9% to 15%. This specimen belongs to a study of early T cells in non-severe SARS-CoV-2 infection. With 8 bases removed from V and 4 bases from J, the gap between germline ends came to 12 bases. The CDR3 sequence is 14 residues long. The germline V gene has CDR1 SEHNR and CDR2 FQNEAQ (reference sequence). J is TRBJ1-6 and V is TRBV7-9; D gene uncertain. The source is an adult who was a healthcare worker with PCR-confirmed SARS-CoV-2 infection or an uninfected control (not recorded which). Specimen: whole blood. The CDR3 spells CASRSAGYNSPLHF. The CDR3, as DNA: TGTGCCAGCCGCTCCGCGGGGTATAATTCACCCCTCCACTTT.